This is a list of T cell receptor beta chains from one sample in a study of T cell responses to AZD1222 COVID-19 vaccine. The protocol was immunoSEQ multiplex PCR, while the TCRdb copy is restricted to in-frame clones and leaves out a portion. This table holds about 140,000 clones, approximately 90% found once. Sample: peripheral blood, taken on day 0 of AZD1222 vaccination. Receptors were obtained from an adult in good health. Both conserved end residues are part of each CDR3. The D gene is left open where the match is weak. Size values are once, few and many counts, or a class for expanded clones, and some rows have none.

v_gene: TRBV7-9
j_gene: TRBJ2-7
len: 11
abundance: NA
d_gene: NA
CDR3aa: CAGEQVTEQYF
CDR3nt: TGTGCCGGAGAACAGGTTACGGAGCAGTACTTC

v_gene: TRBV7-6
j_gene: TRBJ2-2
len: 19
abundance: NA
d_gene: TRBD2
CDR3aa: CASSLVTSGRAQSTGELFF
CDR3nt: TGTGCCAGCAGCTTAGTTACTAGCGGGAGGGCCCAGAGCACCGGGGAGCTGTTTTTT

v_gene: TRBV20-1
j_gene: TRBJ2-7
len: 13
abundance: NA
d_gene: NA
CDR3aa: CSASPGAGIEQYF
CDR3nt: TGCAGTGCTAGTCCCGGGGCAGGGATCGAGCAGTACTTC

v_gene: TRBV13
j_gene: TRBJ2-1
len: 16
abundance: medium-sized
d_gene: NA
CDR3aa: CASSLVQGASYNEQFF
CDR3nt: TGTGCCAGCAGCTTAGTACAGGGTGCATCCTACAATGAGCAGTTCTTC

v_gene: TRBV19
j_gene: TRBJ1-2
len: 13
abundance: NA
d_gene: NA
CDR3aa: CASSIGGISGYTF
CDR3nt: TGTGCCAGTAGTATTGGAGGCATAAGTGGCTACACCTTC

v_gene: TRBV4-3
j_gene: TRBJ2-7
len: 18
abundance: NA
d_gene: NA
CDR3aa: CASSQVIPYSFSSYEQYF
CDR3nt: TGCGCCAGCAGCCAAGTTATTCCTTACTCCTTCTCCTCCTACGAGCAGTACTTC

v_gene: TRBV6-4
j_gene: TRBJ2-2
len: 15
abundance: NA
d_gene: TRBD1
CDR3aa: CASSEQGANTGELFF
CDR3nt: TGTGCCAGCAGTGAACAGGGGGCGAACACCGGGGAGCTGTTTTTT

v_gene: TRBV27
j_gene: TRBJ1-6
len: 15
abundance: NA
d_gene: NA
CDR3aa: CASTRVRTYNSPLHF
CDR3nt: TGTGCCAGCACACGTGTTAGGACCTATAATTCACCCCTCCACTTT

v_gene: TRBV6-2/TRBV6-3
j_gene: TRBJ1-6
len: 14
abundance: NA
d_gene: TRBD1
CDR3aa: CASSWTGNNSPLHF
CDR3nt: TGTGCCAGCAGTTGGACAGGGAATAATTCACCCCTCCACTTT

v_gene: TRBV28
j_gene: TRBJ1-2
len: 11
abundance: once
d_gene: NA
CDR3aa: CASQLGYGYTF
CDR3nt: TGTGCCAGTCAGCTGGGGTATGGCTACACCTTC

v_gene: TRBV4-2
j_gene: TRBJ2-2
len: 14
abundance: NA
d_gene: TRBD1
CDR3aa: CASSQGDRAGELFF
CDR3nt: TGTGCCAGCAGCCAAGGGGACAGGGCCGGGGAGCTGTTTTTT

v_gene: TRBV12-3/TRBV12-4
j_gene: TRBJ1-5
len: 11
abundance: NA
d_gene: NA
CDR3aa: CASSSGHPQHF
CDR3nt: TGTGCCAGCAGTTCGGGACACCCCCAGCATTTT

v_gene: TRBV28
j_gene: TRBJ1-5
len: 18
abundance: NA
d_gene: TRBD1
CDR3aa: CASSFGGTGGVSNQPQHF
CDR3nt: TGTGCCAGCAGTTTTGGTGGGACAGGGGGGGTCAGCAATCAGCCCCAGCATTTT

v_gene: TRBV30
j_gene: TRBJ1-2
len: 11
abundance: NA
d_gene: NA
CDR3aa: CAWSSFGGYTF
CDR3nt: TGTGCCTGGAGCTCGTTCGGTGGCTACACCTTC

v_gene: TRBV23-1
j_gene: TRBJ2-3
len: 15
abundance: NA
d_gene: NA
CDR3aa: CASSLGLVGTDTQYF
CDR3nt: TGCGCCAGCAGTCTCGGACTCGTGGGCACAGATACGCAGTATTTT

v_gene: TRBV24-1
j_gene: TRBJ1-1
len: 13
abundance: NA
d_gene: NA
CDR3aa: CATSDNGQTKAFF
CDR3nt: TGTGCCACCAGTGACAATGGACAGACGAAGGCTTTCTTT

v_gene: TRBV5-4
j_gene: TRBJ2-2
len: 14
abundance: NA
d_gene: NA
CDR3aa: CATNLDSVTGELFF
CDR3nt: TGTGCCACCAACCTGGACTCCGTGACCGGGGAGCTGTTTTTT

v_gene: TRBV30
j_gene: TRBJ2-1
len: 15
abundance: NA
d_gene: TRBD2
CDR3aa: CAWSIPAGGVGEQFF
CDR3nt: TGTGCCTGGAGTATCCCCGCGGGAGGTGTCGGCGAGCAGTTCTTC

v_gene: TRBV11-2
j_gene: TRBJ1-3
len: 18
abundance: once
d_gene: NA
CDR3aa: CASSLRAGSLGSGNTIYF
CDR3nt: TGTGCCAGCAGCTTACGGGCAGGATCCCTGGGCTCTGGAAACACCATATATTTT

v_gene: TRBV9
j_gene: TRBJ1-6
len: 14
abundance: NA
d_gene: NA
CDR3aa: CASSVGILDSPLHF
CDR3nt: TGTGCCAGCAGCGTGGGGATTCTGGATTCACCCCTCCACTTT

v_gene: TRBV28
j_gene: TRBJ1-2
len: 15
abundance: NA
d_gene: NA
CDR3aa: CASSPRMGAGDGYTF
CDR3nt: TGTGCCAGCAGTCCCCGGATGGGGGCGGGGGATGGCTACACCTTC

v_gene: TRBV30
j_gene: TRBJ2-5
len: 13
abundance: once
d_gene: NA
CDR3aa: CAWSWDSGETQYF
CDR3nt: TGTGCCTGGAGTTGGGACTCAGGGGAGACCCAGTACTTC

v_gene: TRBV28
j_gene: TRBJ2-7
len: 14
abundance: NA
d_gene: NA
CDR3aa: CASRSLRTNYEQYF
CDR3nt: TGTGCCAGCAGAAGTTTACGGACTAACTACGAGCAGTACTTC

v_gene: TRBV6-6
j_gene: TRBJ1-2
len: 16
abundance: NA
d_gene: TRBD1
CDR3aa: CASTGTGVFGNYGYTF
CDR3nt: TGTGCCAGCACCGGGACAGGGGTCTTTGGTAACTATGGCTACACCTTC

v_gene: TRBV7-9
j_gene: TRBJ2-1
len: 16
abundance: NA
d_gene: NA
CDR3aa: CASTQLGQGRHNEQFF
CDR3nt: TGTGCCAGCACCCAGCTCGGCCAGGGGCGTCACAATGAGCAGTTCTTC

v_gene: TRBV24-1
j_gene: TRBJ1-5
len: 15
abundance: NA
d_gene: NA
CDR3aa: CATSEGTVSNQPQHF
CDR3nt: TGTGCCACCAGTGAGGGGACGGTTAGCAATCAGCCCCAGCATTTT

v_gene: TRBV19
j_gene: TRBJ2-1
len: 16
abundance: NA
d_gene: NA
CDR3aa: CASTPGVAETYNEQFF
CDR3nt: TGTGCCAGTACCCCCGGGGTAGCGGAGACCTACAATGAGCAGTTCTTC

v_gene: TRBV11-3
j_gene: TRBJ1-5
len: 13
abundance: NA
d_gene: NA
CDR3aa: CASSLGLDQPQHF
CDR3nt: TGTGCCAGCAGCTTAGGTCTGGATCAGCCCCAGCATTTT

v_gene: TRBV5-1
j_gene: TRBJ1-2
len: 13
abundance: NA
d_gene: NA
CDR3aa: CASSFGSVGGYTF
CDR3nt: TGCGCCAGCAGCTTTGGGTCAGTAGGAGGCTACACCTTC

v_gene: TRBV5-1
j_gene: TRBJ2-7
len: 14
abundance: NA
d_gene: NA
CDR3aa: CASSLMQGGYEQYF
CDR3nt: TGCGCCAGCAGCCTGATGCAGGGAGGCTACGAGCAGTACTTC

v_gene: TRBV4-3
j_gene: TRBJ1-4
len: 15
abundance: NA
d_gene: NA
CDR3aa: CASSQDDSPNEKLFF
CDR3nt: TGCGCCAGCAGCCAAGATGACAGCCCTAATGAAAAACTGTTTTTT

v_gene: TRBV6-5
j_gene: TRBJ1-1
len: 12
abundance: NA
d_gene: TRBD1
CDR3aa: CASRDRGTEAFF
CDR3nt: TGTGCCAGCAGAGACAGGGGCACTGAAGCTTTCTTT

v_gene: TRBV6-2/TRBV6-3
j_gene: TRBJ1-2
len: 15
abundance: NA
d_gene: NA
CDR3aa: CASSYPDPLQGSYTF
CDR3nt: TGTGCCAGCAGTTATCCGGACCCACTTCAAGGGAGCTACACCTTC

v_gene: TRBV5-8
j_gene: TRBJ1-5
len: 19
abundance: NA
d_gene: TRBD1
CDR3aa: CASSFFRGTGTHSNQPQHF
CDR3nt: TGTGCCAGCAGCTTCTTCAGGGGGACAGGTACCCATAGCAATCAGCCCCAGCATTTT

v_gene: TRBV27
j_gene: TRBJ1-4
len: 13
abundance: few
d_gene: NA
CDR3aa: CATVDRTGEKLFF
CDR3nt: TGTGCCACGGTTGACCGCACTGGTGAAAAACTGTTTTTT

v_gene: TRBV19
j_gene: TRBJ1-4
len: 15
abundance: NA
d_gene: NA
CDR3aa: CASREGGSRSEKLFF
CDR3nt: TGTGCCAGTCGCGAAGGGGGGAGTCGGTCAGAAAAACTGTTTTTT

v_gene: TRBV4-3
j_gene: TRBJ2-2
len: 16
abundance: NA
d_gene: NA
CDR3aa: CASSQDSGQGGGELFF
CDR3nt: TGCGCCAGCAGCCAAGATTCAGGCCAGGGTGGCGGGGAGCTGTTTTTT

v_gene: TRBV3-1/TRBV3-2
j_gene: TRBJ1-6
len: 13
abundance: NA
d_gene: TRBD1
CDR3aa: CASSPGQGLTLHF
CDR3nt: TGTGCCAGCAGCCCCGGACAGGGGCTAACCCTCCACTTT

v_gene: TRBV30
j_gene: TRBJ1-2
len: 14
abundance: NA
d_gene: NA
CDR3aa: CAWSANKVSYGYTF
CDR3nt: TGTGCCTGGAGCGCCAACAAGGTATCCTATGGCTACACCTTC

v_gene: TRBV7-8
j_gene: TRBJ1-1
len: 14
abundance: NA
d_gene: NA
CDR3aa: CASSFSALNTEAFF
CDR3nt: TGTGCCAGCAGCTTCTCAGCTCTGAACACTGAAGCTTTCTTT